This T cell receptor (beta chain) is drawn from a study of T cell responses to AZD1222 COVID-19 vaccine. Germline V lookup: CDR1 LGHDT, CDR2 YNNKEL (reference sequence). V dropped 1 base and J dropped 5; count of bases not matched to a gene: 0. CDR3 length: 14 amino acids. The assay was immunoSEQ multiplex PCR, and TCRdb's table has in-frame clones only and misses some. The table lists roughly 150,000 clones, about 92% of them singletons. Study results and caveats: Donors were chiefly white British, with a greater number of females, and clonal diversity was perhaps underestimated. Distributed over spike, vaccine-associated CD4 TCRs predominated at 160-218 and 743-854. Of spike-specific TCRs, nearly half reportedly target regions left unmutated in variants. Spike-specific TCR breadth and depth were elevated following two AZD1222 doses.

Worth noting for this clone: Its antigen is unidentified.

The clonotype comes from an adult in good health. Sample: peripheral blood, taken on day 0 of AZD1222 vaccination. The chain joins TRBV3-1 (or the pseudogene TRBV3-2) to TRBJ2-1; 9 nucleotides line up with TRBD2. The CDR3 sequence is CASSQGLADNEQFF. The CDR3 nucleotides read TGTGCCAGCAGCCAAGGACTAGCGGACAATGAGCAGTTCTTC.